Listed below are T cell receptor beta chains from one sample, sequenced in a study of blood T cell repertoires in COVID-19. Generated by immunoSEQ multiplex PCR, the TCRdb table keeps only in-frame clones and is missing some. The sample includes about 120,000 clones, 60% to 85% of them seen just once. The material sequenced was peripheral blood. The receptors here all came from an older man with acute or convalescent COVID-19. Each CDR3 is given with its conserved first and last residue.

v_call	cdr3_aa
TRBV12-3/TRBV12-4	CASTYQGGNTIYF
TRBV10-3	CAISENRGDTEAFF
TRBV7-9	CASSLVGGSATEAFF
TRBV24-1	CATSDRDRGRGYTF
TRBV4-3	CASSQDPRDSSYNEQFF
TRBV9	CASSVVSGGPSEQFF
TRBV19	CASSIPSTGRYEQYF
TRBV10-3	CAISESHRGPNEKLFF
TRBV5-6	CASSKHSFSNQPQHF
TRBV3-1/TRBV3-2	CASSPGGVWEKLFF
TRBV7-2	CASSLDIGGSAYNEQFF
TRBV2	CASRGQSNQPQHF
TRBV10-3	CAISKGTSGGSDTQYF
TRBV18	CASSPNEGVYNEQFF
TRBV7-2	CASSWTGTATEAFF
TRBV10-2	CASNALGQGAVQQYF
TRBV18	CASSPLWGGGDTEAFF
TRBV6-2/TRBV6-3	CASSRQDSGAFF
TRBV19	CASKMGGPYGYTF
TRBV4-3	CASSQEGRYGYTF
TRBV12-5	CASGLAITGGPTDTQYF
TRBV10-3	CAISESVARAEAFF
TRBV7-6	CASSLVGGGAGEQFF
TRBV24-1	CATSDGGLIGEQFF
TRBV10-1	CASEGTADGYTF
TRBV6-1	CASSEGAGMFSIYF
TRBV6-4	CASSDTGTGNSPLHF
TRBV28	CASSLMGLVSHNEQFF
TRBV7-2	CASSYWTSWQETQYF
TRBV3-1/TRBV3-2	CASSELTGELFF
TRBV7-9	CASSPDRGRQETQYF
TRBV3-1/TRBV3-2	CASSPGSNTIYF
TRBV3-1/TRBV3-2	CASSQGEGRALDSPLHF
TRBV11-3	CASSSIPGQNSPLHF
TRBV29-1	CSVDRGIGYTF
TRBV29-1	CSVVLFGSGLFTEAFF
TRBV12-2	CASRPFSGQGCEQYF
TRBV10-3	CAISERRQGFEQYF
TRBV30	CAWSVKGTGELFF
TRBV12-5	CASGWETGFPTFF
TRBV6-1	CASSEGLAGSSYEQYF
TRBV6-6	CASTGQGDSEAFF
TRBV5-4	CASSLVQNYGYTF
TRBV4-3	CASSQASPSSYNSPLHF
TRBV30	CAWGSGTGGGNTIYF
TRBV19	CASRGQVGRGAFF
TRBV29-1	CSVPLAGAHNEQFF
TRBV7-2	CASSLVGTAGELFF
TRBV19	CASSVHRGVNTEAFF
TRBV14	CASSQDLGGEQYF
TRBV11-2	CASSLTPDRNTEAFF
TRBV2	CASSRDSFGYTF
TRBV9	CASSVAYFDSLEQFF
TRBV9	CASSARWQGADGYTF
TRBV5-6	CASSLVGGNTEAFF
TRBV5-4	CASSPWTGGGEKLFF
TRBV27	CANRPGQGRRSNQPQHF
TRBV5-1	CASSLDRHTEAFF
TRBV5-5	CASSLEGQGSQYF
TRBV7-9	CASSPHQGSTEAFF